Below, 21 T cell receptor beta chains from the same sample are listed, as sequenced in a study of CD8 T cells in Susac syndrome. Random hexamers were used to reverse transcribe roughly 0.5 to 1 ug of RNA. MiXCR, run by TCRdb on the immunoSEQ multiplex PCR reads, gives a single entry per CDR3 protein. In the table there are under 200,000 distinct CDR3 sequences, 95% of which are singletons. Sequencing was done on a sample of CD8+ T cells from PBMCs. These receptors were obtained from a human donor with multiple sclerosis.

The CDR3: CASSLDLWGSYEQYF. As DNA, the CDR3 is TGTGCCAGCAGCTTAGATCTCTGGGGCTCCTACGAGCAGTACTTC. The V call is TRBV7-9, the J call TRBJ2-7; D gene unclear. V lost 1 base and J lost 0, with 10 bases in between. Germline-derived CDR1 and CDR2 are SEHNR and FQNEAQ (reference sequence). The CDR3 contains 15 residues.

The chain combines TRBV7-8 with TRBJ2-1; D may be TRBD2 (5 bases). V lost 2 bases and J 6 bases, leaving 14 bases between the germline ends. Per the germline V gene, CDR1 is SGHVS and CDR2 is FQNEAQ. The length of the CDR3 is 15 residues. CDR3 sequence (DNA): TGTGCCAGCAGCTTACGGGCGGGCTCTGGCAATGAGCAGTTCTTC. Its protein is CASSLRAGSGNEQFF.

This chain connects TRBV13 to TRBJ1-2; perhaps TRBD1 as D (5 bases). Germline V gene sequence: CDR1 PRHDT, CDR2 FYEKMQ (reference sequence). Trimming took off 4 bases at V and 5 bases at J, with 20 bases between the two ends. The CDR3 is 16 residues long. The CDR3 DNA reads TGTGCCAGCAGCTCTCCCGGACAACCGCCGACTTATGGCTACACCTTC. Amino acids: CASSSPGQPPTYGYTF.

The chain links TRBV2 to TRBJ2-5, with a weak D call TRBD2 (5 bases). The V gene's germline CDR1 is SNHLY and CDR2 FYNNEI. The CDR3 length is 16 residues. Trimming removed 5 bases from V and 2 bases from J, with 18 bases in between. CDR3 DNA sequence: TGTGCCAGCAGTCTCCCCGCGGGCTCACTACAAGAGACCCAGTACTTC. The encoded protein is CASSLPAGSLQETQYF.

The chain employs TRBV20-1 and TRBJ2-3; D is undetermined. V was pared by 1 base and J by 10 bases, with 18 bases between. This CDR3 contains 14 residues. Germline values: CDR1 DFQATT, CDR2 SNEGSKA (reference sequence). In DNA form, the CDR3 reads TGCAGTGCTAGAGGACGGTATCCGGAAGTGGCGCAGTATTTT. It specifies CSARGRYPEVAQYF.

The V gene is TRBV6-5, the J gene TRBJ2-3; D is undetermined. Trimming removed 6 bases at V and 5 bases at J, with 6 bases between. From germline, CDR1 is MNHEY and CDR2 SVGAGI. The length of the CDR3 is 11 residues. CDR3 sequence: CASRVEDTQYF. The CDR3 bases are TGTGCCAGCAGGGTGGAAGATACGCAGTATTTT.

The chain recombines TRBV6-5 with TRBJ2-1; TRBD1 is a possible D gene (6 bases). Germline CDR1 MNHEY, CDR2 SVGAGI. V was clipped by 6 bases and J by 12 bases, with 15 bases between them. This CDR3 has 12 residues. The CDR3 DNA reads as TGTGCCAGCAGGGCAATAGGGGGTTTGCAGTTCTTC. Protein sequence: CASRAIGGLQFF.

The gene calls are TRBV9 and TRBJ1-3; D gene uncertain. Germline V gives CDR1 SGDLS, CDR2 YYNGEE. V shed 0 bases and J shed 0 bases, with 16 bases lying between them. There are 18 residues in the CDR3. The CDR3 loop reads CASSVDSSAISSGNTIYF. The CDR3 bases are TGTGCCAGCAGCGTAGACAGCTCAGCGATCTCCTCTGGAAACACCATATATTTT. Full variable domain (missing parts from reference TRBV9 and TRBJ1-3): DSGVTQTPKHLITATGQRVTLRCSPRSGDLSVYWYQQSLDQGLQFLIQYYNGEERAKGNILERFSAQQFPDLHSELNLSSLELGDSALYFCASSVDSSAISSGNTIYFGEGSWLTVV.

This chain connects TRBV20-1 to TRBJ2-7, with 15 bases identical to TRBD2. This CDR3 has 18 residues. J lost 0 bases, V lost 6 bases, and 12 bases had no gene match. Per germline, CDR1 DFQATT and CDR2 SNEGSKA (reference sequence). Written as DNA, the CDR3 is TGCAGTGCAAGTCCGGGACTAGCGGGAGGCAGGAGCTCCTACGAGCAGTACTTC. This sequence encodes CSASPGLAGGRSSYEQYF.

V usage is TRBV3-1 and J usage is TRBJ1-2, with D unresolved. Germline-derived CDR1 and CDR2 are LGHDT and YNNKEL (reference sequence). The CDR3 consists of 15 residues. V lost 2 bases, J lost 2 bases, and 12 bases lay in between. The CDR3 sequence is CASSQRRRPNYGYTF. CDR3 bases: TGTGCCAGCAGCCAAAGGCGACGACCAAACTATGGCTACACCTTC.

The CDR3 spells CSARVGVETGELFF. In DNA, the CDR3 is TGCAGTGCTAGGGTGGGCGTGGAGACCGGGGAGCTGTTTTTT. This chain uses TRBV20-1 with TRBJ2-2, with no clear D. The ends were cut back, 3 bases at V and 5 bases at J, with 13 bases in the middle. The CDR3 has 14 amino acids. The germline gives CDR1 DFQATT, CDR2 SNEGSKA (reference sequence).

The chain links TRBV27 to TRBJ2-1; 10 bases match TRBD2. The CDR3 length is 18 residues. Germline trimming cut 4 bases from V and 6 bases from J; bases unmatched to any gene: 15. Germline assignment: CDR1 MNHEY and CDR2 SMNVEV (reference sequence). The CDR3 loop is CASSSQSRIAGGSNEQFF. The DNA for the CDR3 is TGTGCCAGCAGTTCCCAATCTCGAATAGCGGGGGGAAGCAATGAGCAGTTCTTC.

The V and J genes are TRBV7-9 and TRBJ1-1; D remains unclear. Germline CDR1 and CDR2: SEHNR and FQNEAQ (reference sequence). Trimming removed 7 bases at V and 0 bases at J, with 15 bases between. The CDR3 has 15 residues. The CDR3 protein is CASTIPSGVNTEAFF. CDR3 nucleotide sequence: TGTGCCAGCACCATTCCCTCGGGAGTGAACACTGAAGCTTTCTTT. The entire variable domain, with the rest obtained from reference TRBV7-9 and TRBJ1-1, is as follows: DTGVSQNPRHKITKRGQNVTFRCDPISEHNRLYWYRQTLGQGPEFLTYFQNEAQLEKSRLLSDRFSAERPKGSFSTLEIQRTEQGDSAMYLCASTIPSGVNTEAFFGQGTRLTVV.

The CDR3 reads CASSPRWGGPSYEQYF. CDR3 bases: TGTGCCAGCTCACCCCGGTGGGGGGGGCCCTCCTACGAGCAGTACTTC. The V call is TRBV18, the J call TRBJ2-7; TRBD2 might be the D (7 bases). Germline V lookup: CDR1 KGHSH, CDR2 LQKENI. Trimming removed 3 bases from V and 0 bases from J, with 15 bases in between. This CDR3 spans 16 amino acids.

The genes are TRBV5-4 and TRBJ2-7, with 9 bases lining up with TRBD1. The CDR3 has 13 residues. Germline V gives CDR1 SGHNT, CDR2 YYREEE (reference sequence). V lost 4 bases to trimming and J lost 4 bases; unmatched junction nucleotides: 3. In nucleotides, the CDR3 is TGTGCCAGCAGCCGGGACAGGGTTTACGAGCAGTACTTC. This translates into CASSRDRVYEQYF.

J is TRBJ2-7 and V is TRBV7-9; D may be TRBD2 (5 bases). Germline assignment: CDR1 SEHNR and CDR2 FQNEAQ (reference sequence). The germline V and J ends were trimmed by 5 bases and 6 bases, with 17 bases remaining between them. The CDR3 runs 14 residues. CDR3 in DNA: TGTGCCAGCAGCCAACTCACGGGGTTTGGCGAGCAGTACTTC. Amino acids: CASSQLTGFGEQYF.

This chain joins TRBV30 and TRBJ2-7, with TRBD2 identical over 7 bases. The CDR3 loop spans 13 amino acids. Per germline, CDR1 GTSNPN and CDR2 SVGIG (reference sequence). V lost 3 bases, J lost 4 bases, and 6 bases stayed unmatched. For the CDR3, the DNA is TGTGCCTGGAGCGGGGGGAGTCTTTACGAGCAGTACTTC. It yields the protein CAWSGGSLYEQYF.

The chain recombines TRBV3-1 with TRBJ2-2; D gene uncertain. Trimming shortened V by 4 bases and J by 4 bases, and 7 bases separated the two germline ends. This CDR3 spans 13 amino acids. Per the germline V gene, CDR1 is LGHDT and CDR2 is YNNKEL (reference sequence). CDR3 loop: CASSRPFTGELFF. The CDR3 DNA follows: TGTGCCAGCAGCCGACCATTCACCGGGGAGCTGTTTTTT.

CDR3: CASSLVPARVDTQYF. The CDR3, as DNA: TGTGCCAGCAGCTTAGTCCCGGCACGAGTGGATACGCAGTATTTT. The V and J genes are TRBV7-8 and TRBJ2-3, with D unresolved. The CDR3 extends over 15 amino acids. V was shortened by 1 base and J by 6 bases, with 14 bases between the two germline ends. CDR1 is SGHVS and CDR2 is FQNEAQ in the germline V gene.

Remarks on this clonotype: The conserved final phenylalanine or tryptophan is absent from the CDR3, which likely points to a read error. This CDR3 reads CASSSPGQGGLAGTYEQYL. CDR3 bases: TGTGCCAGCAGCTCCCCGGGACAGGGGGGACTAGCGGGCACCTACGAGCAGTACCTC. This rearrangement joins TRBV7-9 to TRBJ2-7; D may be TRBD2 (12 bases). Trimming removed 4 bases at V and 2 bases at J, with 27 bases between. The germline CDR1 and CDR2 sequences are SEHNR and FQNEAQ (reference sequence). The CDR3 extends over 19 amino acids.

The CDR3: CSVETGGVIYNEQFF. Here the CDR3 DNA reads TGCAGCGTTGAAACGGGAGGGGTGATCTACAATGAGCAGTTCTTC. The V call is TRBV29-1, the J call TRBJ2-1, with 8 bases fitting TRBD2. The V segment lost 2 bases and the J segment 3 bases; nucleotides outside the gene matches: 6. Germline loops: CDR1 SQVTM, CDR2 ANQGSEA. There are 15 residues in the CDR3.